This TCR beta chain appears in the sequencing data of a study of patients and donors after allogeneic stem cell transplantation. The CDR3 is made up of 13 amino acids. The germline gives CDR1 DFQATT, CDR2 SNEGSKA (reference sequence). V lost 1 base and J lost 12, with 19 bases in between. TCRdb redid the calling of the RT-PCR reads with MiXCR, one entry per CDR3 protein. The table includes more than 850,000 distinct CDR3 sequences, roughly 18% detected once. This clonotype was counted a few times. The V and J genes are TRBV20-1 and TRBJ2-7, with D possibly matching TRBD2 (5 bases). The material sequenced was blood, either unsorted or a sorted T cell fraction (not recorded which). The TCR comes from a human donor who was either an allogeneic HSCT recipient or a stem cell or donor lymphocyte infusion donor (not recorded which). It is not recorded whose cells these are; they may come from a transplant donor. The CDR3 region is CSARAFGSNERYF. CDR3 DNA sequence: TGCAGTGCTAGAGCATTTGGGAGTAATGAGAGGTACTTC.